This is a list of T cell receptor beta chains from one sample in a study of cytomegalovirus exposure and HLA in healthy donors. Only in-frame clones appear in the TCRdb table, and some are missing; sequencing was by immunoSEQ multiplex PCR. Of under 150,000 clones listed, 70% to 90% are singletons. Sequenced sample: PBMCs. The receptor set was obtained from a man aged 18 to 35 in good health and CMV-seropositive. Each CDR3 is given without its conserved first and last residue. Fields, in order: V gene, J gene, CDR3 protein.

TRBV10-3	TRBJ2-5	AISEPTGGPGSETQY
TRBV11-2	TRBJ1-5	ASSANRGQGQPQH
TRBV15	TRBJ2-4	ATSLGQLAKNIQY
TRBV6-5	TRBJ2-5	ASSYARGVLQETQY
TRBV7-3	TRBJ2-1	ASSLRPGLASSYNEQF
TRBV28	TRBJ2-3	ASSVNRVSTDTQY
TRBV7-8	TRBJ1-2	ASSFRQGYGYT
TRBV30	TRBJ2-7	AWSIGGSSYEQY
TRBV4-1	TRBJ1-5	ASSPRPVDQPQH
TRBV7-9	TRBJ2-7	ASSSRGGNYEQY
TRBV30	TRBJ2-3	AWRLAVTDTQY
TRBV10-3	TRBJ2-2	AAWGTGNTGELF
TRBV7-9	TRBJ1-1	ASSLVRDSLTEAF
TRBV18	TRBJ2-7	ASSKGQGAYEQY
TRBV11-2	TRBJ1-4	ASSTQGATNEKLF
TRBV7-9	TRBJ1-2	ASSLAQIHRAGGYT
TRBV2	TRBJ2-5	ASRPGNQETQY
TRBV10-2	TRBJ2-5	ASSEGLASETQY
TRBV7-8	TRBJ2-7	ASSRDSLYEQY
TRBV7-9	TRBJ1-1	ASRADSMNTEAF
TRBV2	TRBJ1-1	ASLEQGATNTEAF
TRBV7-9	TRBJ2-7	ASSYGGPYEQY
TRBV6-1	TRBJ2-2	ASSEGLAGETGELF
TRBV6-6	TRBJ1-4	ASSYGTGVREKLF
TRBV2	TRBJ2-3	ASSQTAGMGTDTQY
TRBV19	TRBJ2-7	ASSIASGAYEQY
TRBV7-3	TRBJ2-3	ASRDSSSTDTQY
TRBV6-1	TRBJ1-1	ASSERREAF
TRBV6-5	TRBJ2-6	ASSIPGANVLT